These T cell receptor beta chains were read from a single sample in a study of cytomegalovirus exposure and HLA in healthy donors. This table comes from immunoSEQ multiplex PCR, and its TCRdb copy is limited to in-frame clones, with some not included. This sample yields about 140,000 clones, of which about 80% are seen a single time; about 5% belongs to the top ten. Material: PBMCs. The source is a man between 40 and 49 years old in good health and CMV-seronegative. Both conserved end residues are part of each CDR3. The order of the fields is J gene, V gene, D gene, clone size, CDR3 protein, CDR3 DNA. D genes are given only for firm matches. A clone size is listed for some rows: how often the clone was seen (once, few, many), or a class if it is expanded.

J: TRBJ1-1; V: TRBV5-1; D: NA; size: NA; CDR3: CASRFGGIGTEAFF; DNA: TGCGCCAGCAGGTTTGGGGGGATTGGTACTGAAGCTTTCTTT
J: TRBJ2-1; V: TRBV25-1; D: TRBD1; size: NA; CDR3: CASSPGTAHEQFF; DNA: TGTGCCAGCAGTCCCGGGACAGCCCATGAGCAGTTCTTC
J: TRBJ2-7; V: TRBV27; D: NA; size: few; CDR3: CASSSRPSTGGWGYEQYF; DNA: TGTGCCAGCAGTTCGAGACCTTCAACGGGGGGCTGGGGCTACGAGCAGTACTTC
J: TRBJ2-7; V: TRBV7-8; D: NA; size: NA; CDR3: CASSLVIGRGQTYEQYF; DNA: TGTGCCAGCAGCTTAGTAATAGGCAGGGGCCAGACCTACGAGCAGTACTTC
J: TRBJ2-1; V: TRBV28; D: NA; size: NA; CDR3: CASSGPRYNEQFF; DNA: TGTGCCAGCAGTGGTCCCAGGTACAATGAGCAGTTCTTC
J: TRBJ1-2; V: TRBV9; D: TRBD1; size: NA; CDR3: CASSRQGSSGYTF; DNA: TGTGCCAGCAGTAGACAGGGATCGTCTGGCTACACCTTC
J: TRBJ2-1; V: TRBV29-1; D: TRBD2; size: NA; CDR3: CSVDERASGGLYNEQFF; DNA: TGCAGCGTTGACGAAAGGGCTAGCGGGGGGCTTTACAATGAGCAGTTCTTC
J: TRBJ1-5; V: TRBV19; D: NA; size: NA; CDR3: CASQAGGNQPQHF; DNA: TGTGCCAGCCAGGCCGGGGGCAATCAGCCCCAGCATTTT
J: TRBJ1-5; V: TRBV28; D: NA; size: once; CDR3: CASSFVPSREQPQHF; DNA: TGTGCCAGCAGTTTTGTTCCGTCAAGGGAGCAGCCCCAGCATTTT
J: TRBJ2-2; V: TRBV5-1; D: TRBD2; size: NA; CDR3: CASSWGLAGLANTGELFF; DNA: TGCGCCAGCAGCTGGGGACTAGCGGGTCTCGCGAACACCGGGGAGCTGTTTTTT